Shown below are 23 T cell receptor beta chains from a single sample sequenced in a study of neoadjuvant nivolumab and ipilimumab in lung cancer. Sequencing used immunoSEQ multiplex PCR; TCRdb keeps in-frame clones, though not all of them. Of 24,000 or so clones listed, 75% to 90% are singletons. Sample: peripheral blood, taken before neoadjuvant nivolumab, alone or with ipilimumab. These receptors all stem from an adult with non-small cell lung cancer.

The chain joins TRBV6-6 to TRBJ2-5; possibly TRBD1 for D (5 bases). Germline CDR1 is MNHNY and CDR2 is SVGAGI (reference sequence). The CDR3 runs to 15 residues. Trimming took 5 bases from V and 2 from J, leaving 15 bases between them. CDR3 protein: CASSTGRGMQETQYF. The DNA for the CDR3 is TGTGCCAGCAGTACCGGTAGGGGTATGCAAGAGACCCAGTACTTC.

This clone turned up a few times. The CDR3 nucleotides are TGTGCCAGCAGCTTCGGACAGAACTCCTACGAGCAGTACTTC. Translation gives CASSFGQNSYEQYF. The V gene is TRBV7-6, the J gene TRBJ2-7, with a tentative D call TRBD1 (6 bases). CDR1 and CDR2 (germline): SGHVS, FNYEAQ. The germline V and J ends were trimmed by 3 bases and 0 bases, with 9 bases remaining between them. The CDR3 runs 14 residues.

The chain is built from TRBV7-3 and TRBJ2-3; D uncertain. V was trimmed by 1 base and J by 2 bases, leaving 10 bases between them. The CDR3 has 15 amino acids. CDR1 is SGHTA and CDR2 is FQGTGA in the germline V gene. The CDR3 here is CASSLSNDPTDTQYF. The DNA of the CDR3 is TGTGCCAGCAGCTTAAGCAATGATCCCACAGATACGCAGTATTTT.

The V and J genes are TRBV9 and TRBJ2-1; 8 bases are shared with TRBD1. Germline V lookup: CDR1 SGDLS, CDR2 YYNGEE. V was pared by 4 bases and J by 5 bases, with 8 bases of the junction left unmatched. The CDR3 runs 15 residues. This CDR3 is CASSPRTGWHNEQFF. As DNA, the CDR3 is TGTGCCAGCAGCCCCCGGACAGGGTGGCACAATGAGCAGTTCTTC.

The rearrangement links TRBV9 to TRBJ1-6, with D possibly matching TRBD1 (5 bases). The CDR3 sequence is 15 residues long. Germline V gene sequence: CDR1 SGDLS, CDR2 YYNGEE. The ends were cut back, 6 bases at V and 9 bases at J, with 19 bases in the middle. The CDR3 sequence: CASTRAATVGSPLHF. CDR3 DNA: TGTGCCAGCACCAGGGCTGCCACGGTTGGTTCACCCCTCCACTTT.

V usage is TRBV25-1 and J usage is TRBJ2-5, with 9 positions matching TRBD1. This CDR3 has 16 residues. The ends lost 3 bases at V and 2 bases at J; junction bases unmatched: 7. The germline V gene has CDR1 MGHDK and CDR2 SYGVNS. In nucleotides, the CDR3 is TGTGCCAGCAGTGATGCTACACAGGGGGCGCAAGAGACCCAGTACTTC. As protein: CASSDATQGAQETQYF.

J is TRBJ2-7 and V is TRBV7-8; TRBD1 aligns across 10 bases. Trimming took 5 bases from V and 5 from J; bases not matched to a gene: 6. The germline V gene encodes CDR1 SGHVS and CDR2 FQNEAQ. The CDR3 consists of 14 residues. The CDR3 loop is CASSRTGGSHEQYF. CDR3 in DNA: TGTGCCAGCAGCAGGACAGGGGGATCGCACGAGCAGTACTTC.

The CDR3 protein is CASSGQEVALHF. CDR3 bases: TGTGCCAGCAGCGGACAGGAGGTCGCCCTCCACTTT. This chain uses TRBV6-1 with TRBJ1-6; 7 bases line up with TRBD1. CDR3 length: 12 amino acids. Germline V lookup: CDR1 MNHNS, CDR2 SASEGT. V dropped 6 bases and J dropped 14; count of bases not matched to a gene: 7.

V usage is TRBV7-8 and J usage is TRBJ1-1; 7 bases align to TRBD1. The CDR3 contains 17 residues. V lost 1 base to trimming and J lost 3 bases; unmatched junction nucleotides: 11. The germline V gene encodes CDR1 SGHVS and CDR2 FQNEAQ. For the CDR3, the DNA is TGTGCCAGCAGCTTAGTCTTCAGACAGGGATGGTACACTGAAGCTTTCTTT. Translated: CASSLVFRQGWYTEAFF. Filled out from reference TRBV7-8 and TRBJ1-1, the complete variable domain reads GAGVSQSPRYKVAKRGQDVALRCDPISGHVSLFWYQQALGQGPEFLTYFQNEAQLDKSGLPSDRFFAERPEGSVSTLKIQRTQQEDSAVYLCASSLVFRQGWYTEAFFGQGTRLTVV.

The rearrangement uses TRBV6-5 and TRBJ2-7; D remains unclear. Per the germline V gene, CDR1 is MNHEY and CDR2 is SVGAGI. There are 14 residues in the CDR3. V lost 0 bases and J 4 bases, leaving 10 bases between the germline ends. The CDR3 DNA follows: TGTGCCAGCAGTTACTCAGGGATTGGTTACGAGCAGTACTTC. It encodes CASSYSGIGYEQYF.

For the CDR3, the DNA is TGTGCCAGCAGCTCCGCACAACAGGAGAACACTGAAGCTTTCTTT. It yields the protein CASSSAQQENTEAFF. V is TRBV7-8 and J is TRBJ1-1, with D possibly being TRBD1 (5 bases). There are 15 residues in the CDR3. Germline CDR1 is SGHVS and CDR2 is FQNEAQ. The V and J ends lost 4 bases and 1 base respectively, with 13 bases between them.

Only one count was recorded for this clone. The chain carries TRBV2 and TRBJ1-5; tentatively, D is TRBD1 (5 bases). The CDR3 length is 16 residues. With 0 bases removed from V and 0 bases from J, the gap between germline ends came to 9 bases. CDR1 is SNHLY, CDR2 FYNNEI, per germline. The CDR3 nucleotides read TGTGCCAGCAGTGAAGCGGGGGTACTTAGCAATCAGCCCCAGCATTTT. As protein: CASSEAGVLSNQPQHF.

This chain links TRBV18 with TRBJ1-5; D is ambiguous. V shed 3 bases and J shed 5 bases, with 11 bases lying between them. In germline, CDR1 is KGHSH, CDR2 LQKENI. The CDR3 has 14 amino acids. CDR3 loop: CASSPLTGDQPQHF. The CDR3 DNA reads TGTGCCAGCTCACCGCTCACTGGGGATCAGCCCCAGCATTTT.

V and J are TRBV7-9 and TRBJ2-3; possible D gene TRBD1, 6 bases. Deletions cut 5 bases from V and 4 bases from J, with 10 bases between. Looked up from germline, CDR1 is SEHNR and CDR2 is FQNEAQ (reference sequence). The CDR3 length is 13 residues. CDR3 sequence: CASSPRTADTQYF. CDR3 in DNA: TGTGCCAGCAGCCCACGGACAGCAGATACGCAGTATTTT. Full variable domain (missing parts from reference TRBV7-9 and TRBJ2-3): DTGVSQNPRHKITKRGQNVTFRCDPISEHNRLYWYRQTLGQGPEFLTYFQNEAQLEKSRLLSDRFSAERPKGSFSTLEIQRTEQGDSAMYLCASSPRTADTQYFGPGTRLTVL.

In this sample, this clone turned up a few times. The genes are TRBV6-1 and TRBJ2-7; 7 positions match TRBD1. Looked up from germline, CDR1 is MNHNS and CDR2 is SASEGT. V trimming: 4 bases; J trimming: 2 bases; junction bases outside the gene matches: 5. This CDR3 has 14 residues. CDR3 amino acids: CASSGQGPPYEQYF. The CDR3 bases are TGTGCCAGCAGTGGACAGGGTCCCCCCTACGAGCAGTACTTC.

V is TRBV7-3 and J is TRBJ1-6; D remains unclear. The CDR3 covers 14 residues. Germline CDR1 is SGHTA and CDR2 is FQGTGA. V lost 5 bases, J lost 10 bases, and 15 bases lay in between. The CDR3 region is CASSPGGPRSPLHF. CDR3 nucleotides: TGTGCCAGCAGCCCGGGCGGCCCGCGCTCACCCCTCCACTTT.

The chain employs TRBV5-1 and TRBJ2-7; D might be TRBD2 (5 bases). The CDR3 covers 16 residues. The germline gives CDR1 SGHRS, CDR2 YFSETQ. Trimming took 0 bases from V and 0 from J, leaving 13 bases between them. CDR3 amino acids: CASSLDGLASSYEQYF. CDR3 nucleotides: TGCGCCAGCAGCTTGGATGGGCTAGCCAGCTCCTACGAGCAGTACTTC.

V and J are TRBV6-5 and TRBJ2-3, with TRBD1 matching over 7 bases. J was trimmed by 2 bases and V by 7 bases; bases with no gene match: 6. The CDR3 has 14 residues. Looked up from germline, CDR1 is MNHEY and CDR2 is SVGAGI. The CDR3 DNA is TGTGCCAGCAACAGGGGTTTGAACACAGATACGCAGTATTTT. Translated: CASNRGLNTDTQYF.

The chain carries TRBV6-1 and TRBJ1-1; no definite D call. Germline V gene lookup returns CDR1 MNHNS and CDR2 SASEGT. Trimming shortened V by 2 bases and J by 1 base, and 11 bases separated the two germline ends. The CDR3 contains 15 residues. In nucleotides, the CDR3 is TGTGCCAGCAGTGAACGTTCAGCTACGAACACTGAAGCTTTCTTT. Residues: CASSERSATNTEAFF.

The V gene is TRBV19, the J gene TRBJ2-5; D is tentatively TRBD1 or TRBD2 (5 bases each). The ends were cut back, 5 bases at V and 5 bases at J, with 15 bases in the middle. The CDR3 is made up of 14 amino acids. Germline values: CDR1 LNHDA, CDR2 SQIVND (reference sequence). The CDR3 reads CASSPLGARETQYF. The CDR3 nucleotides read TGTGCCAGTAGTCCCCTCGGGGCACGGGAGACCCAGTACTTC. Based on the CDR3 plus reference TRBV19 and TRBJ2-5, the full variable domain is DGGITQSPKYLFRKEGQNVTLSCEQNLNHDAMYWYRQDPGQGLRLIYYSQIVNDFQKGDIAEGYSVSREKKESFPLTVTSAQKNPTAFYLCASSPLGARETQYFGPGTRLLVL.

This clone was detected only once. V is TRBV5-5 and J is TRBJ1-1, with D hard to call. Germline loops: CDR1 SGHKS, CDR2 YYEKEE (reference sequence). The CDR3 is made up of 15 amino acids. Trimming removed 1 base from V and 0 bases from J, with 10 bases in between. CDR3 protein: CASSLSRLMNTEAFF. The CDR3 DNA reads as TGTGCCAGCAGCTTGTCCCGACTGATGAACACTGAAGCTTTCTTT.

In its sample, this clone was seen a few times. The rearrangement joins TRBV5-1 to TRBJ1-2; D possibly corresponds to TRBD1 (6 bases). The germline V gene encodes CDR1 SGHRS and CDR2 YFSETQ. V was pared by 2 bases and J by 1 base, with 9 bases between. This CDR3 has 14 residues. CDR3 coding DNA: TGCGCCAGCAGCTTTACGGACAGTAACTATGGCTACACCTTC. This translates into CASSFTDSNYGYTF.

The chain joins TRBV14 to TRBJ1-6; TRBD1 might be the D (5 bases). With 3 bases removed from V and 9 bases from J, the gap between germline ends came to 12 bases. In germline, CDR1 is SGHDN, CDR2 FVKESK. The CDR3 spans 14 residues. The CDR3 DNA reads TGTGCCAGCAGCCATTCGTCCAGGGCTTCACCCCTCCACTTT. This gives the protein CASSHSSRASPLHF.